This T cell receptor beta chain was identified in a study of T cells in Graves' hyperthyroidism and ophthalmopathy. It was RNA transcripts that yielded the amplified TCR beta CDR3 regions. HTBI primers drove first-round RT-PCR of the TCR CDR3. TCRdb itself ran the multiplex PCR reads through MiXCR, one entry per CDR3 protein. The repertoire includes around 350,000 distinct CDR3 sequences, approximately 13% of them detected once, and 9.2% sits in the top ten. Patients aged 18 to 65 with hyperthyroidism were newly diagnosed, with duration under 2 months. The CDR3 runs 15 residues. V gave up 4 bases and J gave up 0 bases, with 12 bases separating them. Germline V gene lookup returns CDR1 PRHDT and CDR2 FYEKMQ (reference sequence). The table lists this clonotype with a few counts.

The sequence was obtained from a young woman with Graves' hyperthyroidism. The source material was blood. V gene TRBV13 combines with J gene TRBJ1-1, with D unresolved. CDR3 nucleotides: TGTGCCAGCAGCTCACCCCGGGAGTTGAACACTGAAGCTTTCTTT. Translation: CASSSPRELNTEAFF.